Sequencing of this TCR beta chain was carried out in a study of T cells in women clearing cervical HPV infection (dated by TCRdb to the late 2010s). Turning to the overall study: The cases were some 26 women with histologically confirmed HPV16-related CIN3 or worse, and 2 of those women had invasive cancers. Controls were around 24 women whose single incident HPV16 infection cleared within 12 months without precancer or cancer developing. Blood from cases was collected at the visit at which the lesion was first identified, whereas blood from controls was collected once infection was no longer detected. For cases, a median interval of about 150 days, with an interquartile range of roughly 80 to 200 days, was observed between lesion detection and blood sampling. HLA typing was available for only a few women, so HLA type could not be excluded as a confounder. This exploratory proof-of-principle case-control study, nested within the Guanacaste HPV Natural History Study in Costa Rica, compared TCR repertoires among women with different cervical HPV16 outcomes. Cases and controls were matched on year of sample collection and on age within five years. Median age was about 30 years in cases versus around 37 in controls, and baseline characteristics did not differ significantly. The parent cohort enrolled 9,500 to 12,000 women aged 18 or older in Guanacaste, Costa Rica, in about 1993 to 1994 and followed the women for less than eight years. As quality controls, five blinded duplicates were added to each group, bringing the total to roughly 60 samples made up of 50 or so participants and 10 replicates. The paper's findings and limits, for the study overall: Because of the cross-sectional design, the study could not determine whether the associations came before infection or resulted from infection, and neither effector/memory subsets nor HPV-specific T cells were isolated. Because the number of T cells in each sample was unknown, differences in richness could reflect differing T-cell content rather than repertoire biology. TCR repertoire richness was significantly higher in CIN3+ cases than in controls across sequencing depths, while evenness did not differ. Cases were distinguished from controls with an estimated AUC of roughly 0.81 by random forest classifiers combining richness and V gene abundances. Lower TRBV6-7 relative abundance was observed in cases than in controls (about 0.099% versus 0.17%; Bonferroni P = 0.0008).

CDR1 DFQATT and CDR2 SNEGSKA were looked up in the germline V gene (reference sequence). Here V drops 1 base and J drops 6 bases, and the junction holds 6 bases not matched to any gene. The CDR3 spans 14 residues, from the cysteine through the phenylalanine. Only the CDR3 bases that were read are kept: 33 of them, in frame from base 1. About this clone itself: No antigen is known for it. The CDR3 is cut off 3 residues early in the read; its end comes from the germline J gene.

TCR beta CDR3 regions were amplified by multiplex PCR from an average of approximately 1.3 ug genomic DNA per sample using the immunoSEQ assay. The assay corrected primer bias using a complete synthetic TCR repertoire to establish an amplification baseline. Amplicons were sequenced on the Illumina platform. In the source study's methods: Sequences were error-corrected by clustering with frequency ratios and a modified nearest-neighbor algorithm and were then analyzed in the immunoSEQ Analyzer with IMGT gene definitions. At each rarefaction depth, TCR richness and evenness were averaged across 20 rarefaction repeats, and any sample with fewer sequences than the depth was left out. Wilcoxon rank sum tests with FDR correction were used to compare relative abundances of V, D and J genes between the groups. For the blinded duplicates, the intraclass correlation was approximately 96% for TCR richness and averaged 76.4% across about 66 gene segments. TCRdb carries this immuneACCESS record with in-frame sequences only. Its versions omit some clonotypes, under half of them owing to an unresolved V gene in the studies checked, with the rest unexplained. That table gives V, J and clone size, and the DNA gave D and trimming. In this sample's table one finds around 22,000 clones. Clones ranked in the top ten supply about 3.5% of the sample.

Every participant had a single incident cervical HPV16 infection, and women with prevalent HPV16 infections were excluded. Cervical HPV DNA was detected with MY09/MY11 PCR, and genotyping was done by dot-blot hybridization. Roughly 16 mL of heparinized blood were centrifuged, and the buffy coat was split into aliquots, frozen at -30 degrees C, and then kept at -80 degrees C. Genomic DNA was extracted from buffy coat specimens using QIAGEN kits. The chain uses TRBV20-1 and TRBJ1-2; TRBD1 fits 9 bases in the junction. This clonotype was obtained from a woman between 18 and 70 years old with a cervical HPV16 infection that either progressed to CIN3+ or cleared (not recorded which). Sequencing was done on a sample of blood buffy coat. CDR3 DNA (partial): TGCAGTGCTAGAGTCACAGGGGGCACCGATGGC. The resulting protein is CSARVTGGTDG. The full CDR3 is CSARVTGGTDGYTF.